The subject of this entry is one T cell receptor (beta chain). No antigen is known for it. A single record per CDR3 protein comes from TCRdb applying MiXCR to the reads. Of about 220,000 distinct CDR3 sequences detected, around two fifths appear once; the ten largest clones hold 55% to 60%. The source of the sample is a study of T cell repertoires in cytomegalovirus infection. CDR1 is PRHDT and CDR2 is FYEKMQ in the germline V gene (reference sequence). The CDR3 has 15 residues. V gave up 7 bases and J gave up 2 bases, with 17 bases separating them. The clonotype comes from a human donor in good health (CMV status not recorded). Some clones in this sample may be carry-over from other donors' samples. The sequences come from CD8+ T cells from cultured PBMCs, collected from culture after CMV antigen stimulation. The V gene is TRBV13, the J gene TRBJ1-2, with D tentatively TRBD1 (6 bases). This chain's CDR3 is CASILVTQGNYGYTF. CDR3 DNA sequence: TGTGCCAGCATCCTAGTTACACAGGGCAACTATGGCTACACCTTC.